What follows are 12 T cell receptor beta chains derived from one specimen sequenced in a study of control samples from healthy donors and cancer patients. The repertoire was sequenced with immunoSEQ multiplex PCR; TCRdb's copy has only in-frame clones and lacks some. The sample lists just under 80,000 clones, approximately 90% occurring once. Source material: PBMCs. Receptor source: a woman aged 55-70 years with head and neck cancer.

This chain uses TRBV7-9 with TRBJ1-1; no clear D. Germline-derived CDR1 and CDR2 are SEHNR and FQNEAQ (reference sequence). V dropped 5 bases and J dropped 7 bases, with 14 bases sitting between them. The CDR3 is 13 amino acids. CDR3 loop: CASSPPRRFEAFF. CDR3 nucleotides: TGTGCCAGCAGCCCACCGAGGAGGTTTGAAGCTTTCTTT. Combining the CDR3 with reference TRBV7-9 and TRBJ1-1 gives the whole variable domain DTGVSQNPRHKITKRGQNVTFRCDPISEHNRLYWYRQTLGQGPEFLTYFQNEAQLEKSRLLSDRFSAERPKGSFSTLEIQRTEQGDSAMYLCASSPPRRFEAFFGQGTRLTVV.

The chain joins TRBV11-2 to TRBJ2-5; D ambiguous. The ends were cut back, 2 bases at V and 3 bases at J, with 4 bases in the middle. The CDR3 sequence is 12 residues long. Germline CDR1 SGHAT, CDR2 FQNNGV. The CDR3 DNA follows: TGTGCCAGCAGCTTATTTGAAGAGACCCAGTACTTC. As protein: CASSLFEETQYF.

Here the CDR3 reads CASSLSAGGPTEQYF. As DNA, the CDR3 is TGTGCCAGCAGTTTATCCGCGGGAGGGCCTACCGAGCAGTACTTC. The genes are TRBV27 and TRBJ2-7; 9 nucleotides match TRBD2. CDR3 length: 15 residues. V trimming: 0 bases; J trimming: 6 bases; junction bases outside the gene matches: 6. The germline CDR1 and CDR2 sequences are MNHEY and SMNVEV (reference sequence).

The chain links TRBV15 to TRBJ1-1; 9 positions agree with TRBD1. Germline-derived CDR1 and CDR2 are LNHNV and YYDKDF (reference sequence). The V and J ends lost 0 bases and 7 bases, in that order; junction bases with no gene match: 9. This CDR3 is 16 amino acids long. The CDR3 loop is CATSRDQYRGLGEAFF. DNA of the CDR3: TGTGCCACCAGCAGAGATCAATACAGGGGGCTTGGTGAAGCTTTCTTT.

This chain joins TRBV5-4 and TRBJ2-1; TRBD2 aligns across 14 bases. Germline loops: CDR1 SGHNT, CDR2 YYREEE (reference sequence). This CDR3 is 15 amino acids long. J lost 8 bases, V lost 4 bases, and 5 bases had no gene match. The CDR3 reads CASSPGLAGAYEQFF. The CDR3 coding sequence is TGTGCCAGCAGCCCGGGACTAGCGGGAGCGTATGAGCAGTTCTTC.

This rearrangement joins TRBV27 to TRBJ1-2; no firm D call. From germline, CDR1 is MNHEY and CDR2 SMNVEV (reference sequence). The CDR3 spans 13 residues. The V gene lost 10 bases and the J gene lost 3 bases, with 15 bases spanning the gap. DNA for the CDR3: TGTGCCACGGGAATGAGAGAGGACTATGGCTACACCTTC. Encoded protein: CATGMREDYGYTF.

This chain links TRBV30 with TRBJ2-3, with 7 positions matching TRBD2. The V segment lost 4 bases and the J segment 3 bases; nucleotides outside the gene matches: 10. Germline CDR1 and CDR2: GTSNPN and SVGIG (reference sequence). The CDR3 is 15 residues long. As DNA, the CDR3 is TGTGCCTGGAAATTGGGAGGGGATCGGACAGATACGCAGTATTTT. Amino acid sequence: CAWKLGGDRTDTQYF. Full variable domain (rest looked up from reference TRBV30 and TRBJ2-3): SQTIHQWPATLVQPVGSPLSLECTVEGTSNPNLYWYRQAAGRGLQLLFYSVGIGQISSEVPQNLSASRPQDRQFILSSKKLLLSDSGFYLCAWKLGGDRTDTQYFGPGTRLTVL.

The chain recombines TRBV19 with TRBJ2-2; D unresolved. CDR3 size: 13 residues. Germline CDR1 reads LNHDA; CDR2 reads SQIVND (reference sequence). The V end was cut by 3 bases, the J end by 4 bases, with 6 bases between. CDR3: CASSIAGTGELFF. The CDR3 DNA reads TGTGCCAGTAGTATTGCCGGCACCGGGGAGCTGTTTTTT.

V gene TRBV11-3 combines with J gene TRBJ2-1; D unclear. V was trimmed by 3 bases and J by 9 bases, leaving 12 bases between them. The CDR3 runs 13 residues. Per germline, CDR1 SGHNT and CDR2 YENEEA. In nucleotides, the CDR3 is TGTGCCAGCAGCTTGCAGGTTCAGTTTGAGCAGTTCTTC. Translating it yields CASSLQVQFEQFF.

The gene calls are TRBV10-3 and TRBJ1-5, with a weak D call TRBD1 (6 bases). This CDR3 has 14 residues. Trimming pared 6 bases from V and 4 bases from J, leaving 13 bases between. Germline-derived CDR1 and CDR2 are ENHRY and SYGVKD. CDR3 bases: TGTGCCATCAGCTCTGAGGGGGGGAATCAGCCCCAGCATTTT. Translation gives CAISSEGGNQPQHF.

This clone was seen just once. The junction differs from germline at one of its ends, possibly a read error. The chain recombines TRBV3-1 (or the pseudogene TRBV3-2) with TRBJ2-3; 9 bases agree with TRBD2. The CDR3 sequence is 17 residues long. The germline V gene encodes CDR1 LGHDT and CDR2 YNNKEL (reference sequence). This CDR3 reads CATETSGGSLGTGTQYF. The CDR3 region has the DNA TGTGCCACCGAGACTAGCGGAGGATCCCTCGGCACAGGTACGCAGTATTTT.

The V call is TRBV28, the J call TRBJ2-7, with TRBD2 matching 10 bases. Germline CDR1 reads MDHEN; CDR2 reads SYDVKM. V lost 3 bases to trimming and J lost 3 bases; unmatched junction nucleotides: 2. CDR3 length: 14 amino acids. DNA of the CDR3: TGTGCCAGCAGTTTTGGACTAGCGGTCTACGAGCAGTACTTC. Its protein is CASSFGLAVYEQYF.